These T cell receptor beta chains were read from a single sample in a study of T cell repertoires in cytomegalovirus infection. One entry per CDR3 protein, called by TCRdb with MiXCR from the reads. Altogether fewer than 200,000 distinct CDR3 sequences are present, roughly 19% being singletons, with the ten largest covering approximately 2.9%. Material: PBMCs. These receptors originate from a human donor in good health (CMV status not recorded). Some clones in this sample may be carry-over from other donors' samples. Both conserved end residues are part of each CDR3. A D gene is named only where the DNA matches it firmly. A clone size is listed for some rows: how often the clone was seen (once, few, many), or a class if it is expanded.

d_gene | j_gene | v_gene | abundance | CDR3nt | CDR3aa
TRBD1 | TRBJ2-2 | TRBV6-5 | few | TGTGCCAGCAGTCGAACCGGGACAGGGCGGACCGGGGAGCTGTTTTTT | CASSRTGTGRTGELFF
. | TRBJ2-1 | TRBV15 | many | TGTGCCACCACTCAGGGACTCGGCGAGCAGTTCTTC | CATTQGLGEQFF
. | TRBJ1-2 | TRBV4-2 | many | TGTGCCAGCGCGCGAGGAGGGGCAAACTATGGCTACACCTTC | CASARGGANYGYTF
. | TRBJ1-1 | TRBV11-2 | few | TGTGCCAGCAGCCCCCTAATCGGGGGCTTGGGCACTGAAGCTTTCTTT | CASSPLIGGLGTEAFF
. | TRBJ2-7 | TRBV7-2 | few | TGTGCCAGCAGCTTAGCGTCTAGCCCGTGGCAGTACTTC | CASSLASSPWQYF
TRBD2 | TRBJ2-7 | TRBV5-4 | . | TGTGCCAGCAGCTCAGGACTAGCGGGACCCTACGAGCAGTACTTC | CASSSGLAGPYEQYF
TRBD1 | TRBJ2-5 | TRBV29-1 | . | TGCAGCGTTCACAGGGGGCCGAAGGAGACCCAGTACTTC | CSVHRGPKETQYF
. | TRBJ1-2 | TRBV19 | few | TGTGCCAGTAGCTCTTCGCGTCCCTATGGCTACACCTTC | CASSSSRPYGYTF
TRBD1 | TRBJ2-7 | TRBV29-1 | many | TGCAGCGTTGAGGGACAGGGGGCCTACGAGCAGTACTTC | CSVEGQGAYEQYF
. | TRBJ1-1 | TRBV7-9 | many | TGTGCCAGCAGACCAGCGGGGGGAGGGGCCTACACTGAAGCTTTCTTT | CASRPAGGGAYTEAFF
TRBD2 | TRBJ2-7 | TRBV28 | few | TGTGCCAGCAGTTTATACGGACTAGCGGGGGGGTACGAGCAGTACTTC | CASSLYGLAGGYEQYF
TRBD1 | TRBJ1-1 | TRBV27 | few | TGTGCCAGCAGTCCCCGGGACAGGGGGTTATCGAACACTGAAGCTTTCTTT | CASSPRDRGLSNTEAFF
. | TRBJ1-6 | TRBV14 | . | TGTGCCAGCAGCCGGAACTCAGGGGTCGGTTCACCCCTCCACTTT | CASSRNSGVGSPLHF
TRBD2 | TRBJ2-3 | TRBV7-2 | many | TGTGCCAGCAGCTTATATGCGGGAGGAACAGATACGCAGTATTTT | CASSLYAGGTDTQYF
. | TRBJ1-2 | TRBV20-1 | few | TGCAGTGCTAGAGATCAGGGTCTAGGCTATGGCTACACCTTC | CSARDQGLGYGYTF
. | TRBJ2-3 | TRBV6-4 | few | TGTGCCAGCAGTGATGGCCCTCAGGGAGGAGATACGCAGTATTTT | CASSDGPQGGDTQYF
TRBD1 | TRBJ2-2 | TRBV2 | many | TGTGCCACCCGCCGGGGACAGCGAACCGGGGAGCTGTTTTTT | CATRRGQRTGELFF
. | TRBJ2-1 | TRBV7-9 | . | TGTGCCATCAGCTTGAGTGCGGGGTACAATGAGCAGTTCTTC | CAISLSAGYNEQFF
. | TRBJ1-1 | TRBV12-3/TRBV12-4 | few | TGTGCCACCCAACTGCGGGCGGTAAACACTGAAGCTTTCTTT | CATQLRAVNTEAFF
. | TRBJ1-3 | TRBV7-9 | . | TGTGCCAGCAGCTTTCGGGCCTCTGGAAACACCATATATTTT | CASSFRASGNTIYF
TRBD1 | TRBJ2-2 | TRBV6-2/TRBV6-3 | few | TGTGCCAGCAGCCAACAGGGGGCGGTCTTCGCCGGGGAGCTGTTTTTT | CASSQQGAVFAGELFF
TRBD1 | TRBJ2-7 | TRBV7-9 | . | TGTGCCAGCAGCGACCGGGACAGGGACCCCTACGAGCAGTACTTC | CASSDRDRDPYEQYF
. | TRBJ1-4 | TRBV2 | . | TGTGCCAGCAGTGAACTGATAGGGAATGAAAAACTGTTTTTT | CASSELIGNEKLFF
TRBD2 | TRBJ2-3 | TRBV3-1 | . | TGTGCCAGCAGCCGCCGACTAGCGGGAGGAACAGATACGCAGTATTTT | CASSRRLAGGTDTQYF